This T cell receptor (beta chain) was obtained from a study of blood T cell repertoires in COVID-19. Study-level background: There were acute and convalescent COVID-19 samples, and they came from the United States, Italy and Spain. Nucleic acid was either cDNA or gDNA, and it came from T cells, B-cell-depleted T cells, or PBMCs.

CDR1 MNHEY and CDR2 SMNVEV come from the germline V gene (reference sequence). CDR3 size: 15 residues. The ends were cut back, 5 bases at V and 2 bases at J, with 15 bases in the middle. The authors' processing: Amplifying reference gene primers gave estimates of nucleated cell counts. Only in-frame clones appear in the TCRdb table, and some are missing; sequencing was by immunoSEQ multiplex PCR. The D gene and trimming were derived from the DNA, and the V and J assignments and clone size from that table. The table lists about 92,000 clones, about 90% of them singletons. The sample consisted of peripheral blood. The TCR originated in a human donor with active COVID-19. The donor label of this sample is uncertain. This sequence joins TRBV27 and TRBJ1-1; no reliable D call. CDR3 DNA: TGTGCCAGCAGTCCGGACTTTTGGGGTAACACTGAAGCTTTCTTT. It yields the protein CASSPDFWGNTEAFF.